This entry lists 32 T cell receptor beta chains sequenced from one sample in a study of cytomegalovirus exposure and HLA in healthy donors. Profiled with immunoSEQ multiplex PCR; TCRdb holds only in-frame clones, not every one. The top ten hold approximately 2.4% of the sample, which has 150,000 or so clones, 85% seen once. Sequencing was performed on PBMCs. These receptors were taken from a man aged 25-45 years in good health and CMV-seropositive.

The rearrangement links TRBV5-6 to TRBJ2-7; TRBD1 might be the D (6 bases). Germline CDR1 reads SGHDT; CDR2 reads YYEEEE. This CDR3 spans 12 amino acids. The V gene lost 4 bases and the J gene lost 1 base, with 6 bases spanning the gap. The CDR3 coding sequence is TGTGCCAGCAGCGGGACATCCTACGAGCAGTACTTC. Residues: CASSGTSYEQYF.

The chain is built from TRBV11-2 and TRBJ1-1; D is ambiguous. The germline V gene has CDR1 SGHAT and CDR2 FQNNGV. The CDR3 spans 14 residues. V lost 5 bases, J lost 1 base, and 11 bases lay in between. The CDR3 loop is CASSPSYGNTEAFF. CDR3 sequence (DNA): TGTGCCAGCAGCCCCTCTTACGGGAACACTGAAGCTTTCTTT.

V is TRBV6-5 and J is TRBJ1-2; possible D gene TRBD1, 6 bases. With 6 bases removed from V and 7 bases from J, the gap between germline ends came to 9 bases. This CDR3 contains 11 residues. Germline V CDR1 and CDR2: MNHEY, SVGAGI. The CDR3 spells CASSTGPGYTF. CDR3 bases: TGTGCCAGCAGCACAGGGCCTGGCTACACCTTC.

This chain uses TRBV10-3 with TRBJ2-7; 7 bases align to TRBD2. Trimming at V came to 8 bases and at J to 2 bases, leaving 6 bases not matched to a gene. CDR1 ENHRY and CDR2 SYGVKD come from the germline V gene. The CDR3 runs 13 residues. Here the CDR3 DNA reads TGTGCCATCGGGAGCGGGGAGACCTACGAGCAGTACTTC. Translating it yields CAIGSGETYEQYF.

The chain links TRBV9 to TRBJ1-1, with D unresolved. Germline V CDR1 and CDR2: SGDLS, YYNGEE. Trimming took off 0 bases at V and 1 base at J, with 7 bases between the two ends. CDR3 length: 14 amino acids. The CDR3 sequence is CASSVVTRNTEAFF. Written as DNA, the CDR3 is TGTGCCAGCAGCGTAGTGACAAGGAACACTGAAGCTTTCTTT. The variable domain in full, with the rest retrieved from reference TRBV9 and TRBJ1-1, is DSGVTQTPKHLITATGQRVTLRCSPRSGDLSVYWYQQSLDQGLQFLIQYYNGEERAKGNILERFSAQQFPDLHSELNLSSLELGDSALYFCASSVVTRNTEAFFGQGTRLTVV.

The rearrangement uses TRBV13 and TRBJ2-1, with a tentative D call TRBD1 (6 bases). This CDR3 comprises 15 residues. The germline V gene has CDR1 PRHDT and CDR2 FYEKMQ (reference sequence). V lost 3 bases and J 8 bases, leaving 17 bases between the germline ends. The CDR3 bases are TGTGCCAGCAGCTTTGCCGGCAGGGGTATTCATGAGCAGTTCTTC. The encoded protein is CASSFAGRGIHEQFF.

Remarks on this clone: A much larger clone is a single base away; this may be a read error. The V call is TRBV5-1, the J call TRBJ2-2; 10 bases line up with TRBD1. CDR1 and CDR2 (germline): SGHRS, YFSETQ. V lost 4 bases and J lost 4; bases outside the gene matches: 1. This CDR3 is built from 14 residues. CDR3 region: CASSRTGGTGELFF. Written as DNA, the CDR3 is TGCGCCAGCAGCCGGACAGGGGGCACCGGGGAGCTGTTTTTT.

The rearrangement uses TRBV5-6 and TRBJ2-7, with TRBD1 matching 9 bases. This CDR3 is 16 amino acids long. CDR1 is SGHDT, CDR2 YYEEEE, per germline. V trimming: 7 bases; J trimming: 1 base; junction bases outside the gene matches: 12. The CDR3 coding sequence is TGTGCCAGCGGAAACAGGGGGCGCCTTGGTTCCTACGAGCAGTACTTC. Translation: CASGNRGRLGSYEQYF.

The chain links TRBV7-2 to TRBJ2-2, with D hard to call. From germline, CDR1 is SGHTA and CDR2 FQGNSA. The CDR3 contains 13 residues. V lost 1 base to trimming and J lost 8 bases, with 8 bases between them. CDR3 residues: CASSLEGRGELFF. CDR3 sequence (DNA): TGTGCCAGCAGCTTAGAAGGCAGGGGGGAGCTGTTTTTT. The full variable domain, completed using reference TRBV7-2 and TRBJ2-2, is GAGVSQSPSNKVTEKGKDVELRCDPISGHTALYWYRQSLGQGLEFLIYFQGNSAPDKSGLPSDRFSAERTGGSVSTLTIQRTQQEDSAVYLCASSLEGRGELFFGEGSRLTVL.

The rearrangement links TRBV27 to TRBJ2-7; the match to TRBD1 covers 11 bases. The CDR3 totals 17 residues. Germline CDR1 reads MNHEY; CDR2 reads SMNVEV (reference sequence). The V and J ends lost 3 bases and 1 base, in that order; junction bases with no gene match: 8. The CDR3 DNA reads TGTGCCAGCAGTTTCCGCGGGACAGGGGGTTTGTCCTACGAGCAGTACTTC. It encodes CASSFRGTGGLSYEQYF.

The chain carries TRBV7-2 and TRBJ1-4; D remains unclear. V dropped 5 bases and J dropped 4 bases, with 11 bases sitting between them. Germline V gene lookup returns CDR1 SGHTA and CDR2 FQGNSA. CDR3 length equals 14 residues. Here the CDR3 reads CASSLRSGNEKLFF. The CDR3 DNA is TGTGCCAGCAGCCTACGTAGCGGTAATGAAAAACTGTTTTTT.

The chain recombines TRBV27 with TRBJ2-1; 11 nucleotides line up with TRBD2. Germline loops: CDR1 MNHEY, CDR2 SMNVEV (reference sequence). There are 17 residues in the CDR3. With V trimmed by 0 bases and J by 4 bases, 5 bases remained unmatched. The CDR3 DNA sequence: TGTGCCAGCAGTTTATCGCCCTCTAGCGGGGGGTACAATGAGCAGTTCTTC. Protein product: CASSLSPSSGGYNEQFF.

J is TRBJ1-2 and V is TRBV7-9; D uncertain. CDR1 is SEHNR and CDR2 is FQNEAQ in the germline V gene (reference sequence). With 5 bases removed from V and 5 bases from J, the gap between germline ends came to 6 bases. The CDR3 contains 11 residues. The CDR3 is CASSPLYGYTF. The CDR3, as DNA: TGTGCCAGCAGCCCACTTTATGGCTACACCTTC.

This clone was seen only a few times. V and J are TRBV6-7 and TRBJ2-6, with a tentative D call TRBD2 (6 bases). TRBV6-7 is annotated as an ORF whose role is uncertain. The CDR3 runs 18 residues. V was pared by 2 bases and J by 0 bases, with 14 bases between. CDR3 in amino acids: CASSYPRDSYSGANVLTF. CDR3 bases: TGTGCCAGCAGTTACCCTCGGGACTCCTACTCTGGGGCCAACGTCCTGACTTTC.

The CDR3: CASSDRDREANQPQHF. DNA of the CDR3: TGTGCCAGCAGCGACAGAGACAGGGAGGCCAATCAGCCCCAGCATTTT. The chain links TRBV7-9 to TRBJ1-5, with 7 bases aligning to TRBD1. The V gene's germline CDR1 is SEHNR and CDR2 FQNEAQ (reference sequence). The CDR3 loop spans 16 amino acids. Trimming removed 5 bases from V and 3 bases from J; junction bases left unmatched: 10.

This sequence joins TRBV11-1 and TRBJ1-5, with D perhaps matching TRBD1 (5 bases). Germline V CDR1 and CDR2: SGHAT, FQDESV (reference sequence). The CDR3 totals 16 residues. V dropped 2 bases and J dropped 0 bases, with 11 bases sitting between them. The CDR3 protein is CASSLKGRDSNQPQHF. CDR3 in DNA: TGTGCCAGCAGCTTAAAAGGCAGGGATAGCAATCAGCCCCAGCATTTT.

This chain joins TRBV11-2 and TRBJ2-1; 9 nucleotides agree with TRBD2. V dropped 11 bases and J dropped 1; count of bases not matched to a gene: 6. From germline, CDR1 is SGHAT and CDR2 FQNNGV. The CDR3 extends over 14 amino acids. CDR3 bases: TGTGCCGTCAGGCTAGCGGGGTCCTACAATGAGCAGTTCTTC. Its translation is CAVRLAGSYNEQFF.

This chain connects TRBV27 to TRBJ2-3, with D unclear. The CDR3 length is 16 residues. V was pared by 2 bases and J by 1 base, with 13 bases between. The germline V gene has CDR1 MNHEY and CDR2 SMNVEV (reference sequence). CDR3 sequence (DNA): TGTGCCAGCAGTTTAAACGATCCGGTGGGCACAGATACGCAGTATTTT. The encoded protein is CASSLNDPVGTDTQYF.

The chain couples TRBV6-6 to TRBJ2-4, with D possibly matching TRBD2 (7 bases). In germline, CDR1 is MNHNY, CDR2 SVGAGI (reference sequence). V was trimmed by 2 bases and J by 12 bases, leaving 17 bases between them. This CDR3 contains 14 residues. The CDR3 region is CASSYPTQGGDQYF. CDR3 sequence (DNA): TGTGCCAGCAGTTACCCCACACAGGGAGGGGATCAGTACTTC.

This chain connects TRBV10-1 to TRBJ2-7, with 7 bases fitting TRBD1. V dropped 6 bases and J dropped 6; count of bases not matched to a gene: 26. The CDR3 has 19 amino acids. The germline V gene has CDR1 WNHNN and CDR2 SYGVQD (reference sequence). The DNA for the CDR3 is TGCGCCAGCAGCCACTCAACAGGGGTCGGGACATCTCGAAAGTCCGAGCAGTACTTC. It is translated as CASSHSTGVGTSRKSEQYF.

The chain is built from TRBV4-1 and TRBJ1-5, with D hard to call. Trimming shortened V by 1 base and J by 1 base, and 11 bases separated the two germline ends. The CDR3 runs to 16 residues. Per germline, CDR1 MGHRA and CDR2 YSYEKL. Here the CDR3 DNA reads TGCGCCAGCAGCCAAGTCGCCGGGATGAGCAATCAGCCCCAGCATTTT. This encodes CASSQVAGMSNQPQHF.

The chain employs TRBV6-5 and TRBJ2-7; perhaps TRBD2 as D (5 bases). Trimming cost V 0 bases and J 7 bases, with 16 bases left between them. The CDR3 totals 15 residues. CDR1 and CDR2 (germline): MNHEY, SVGAGI. The CDR3 DNA is TGTGCCAGCAGTTACTCTGCGGGCCTACCTTGGGAGCAGTACTTC. This codes for CASSYSAGLPWEQYF.

The chain is built from TRBV4-3 and TRBJ1-6; TRBD1 agrees at 8 bases. Germline trimming cut 0 bases from V and 8 bases from J; bases unmatched to any gene: 18. Germline V gives CDR1 LGHNA, CDR2 YSLEER. The CDR3 is 20 amino acids. The CDR3 DNA is TGCGCCAGCAGCCAAGACCCTCGGGACAGGCTATTAAGGGACCATTCACCCCTCCACTTT. Residues: CASSQDPRDRLLRDHSPLHF.

CDR3 residues: CATSITGGGNQPQHF. In nucleotides, the CDR3 is TGTGCCACCAGCATCACAGGGGGCGGCAATCAGCCCCAGCATTTT. The chain combines TRBV15 with TRBJ1-5, with 9 bases matching TRBD1. Germline V gene lookup returns CDR1 LNHNV and CDR2 YYDKDF (reference sequence). V was pared by 4 bases and J by 2 bases, with 3 bases of the junction left unmatched. This CDR3 comprises 15 residues.

The chain recombines TRBV27 with TRBJ2-5, with TRBD2 matching over 10 bases. Germline trimming cut 5 bases from V and 4 bases from J; bases unmatched to any gene: 7. Germline CDR1 is MNHEY and CDR2 is SMNVEV (reference sequence). The CDR3 has 15 residues. Here the CDR3 reads CASSRTSGPIETQYF. The CDR3 nucleotides are TGTGCCAGCAGTCGGACTAGCGGACCTATAGAGACCCAGTACTTC.

The rearrangement joins TRBV5-4 to TRBJ1-3, with D tentatively TRBD1 (5 bases). CDR3 length: 15 residues. Looked up from germline, CDR1 is SGHNT and CDR2 is YYREEE (reference sequence). The V end lost 4 bases, the J end lost 1 base, and 12 bases lay between the germline ends. The CDR3 DNA reads TGTGCCAGCAGCCCTGGTAGGACATCTGGAAACACCATATATTTT. Its protein is CASSPGRTSGNTIYF.

V gene TRBV11-2 combines with J gene TRBJ2-5, with a weak D call TRBD1 (5 bases). This CDR3 comprises 15 residues. V shed 0 bases and J shed 7 bases, with 15 bases lying between them. Germline V lookup: CDR1 SGHAT, CDR2 FQNNGV. The CDR3 spells CASSLDLTVLGTQYF. The CDR3 DNA sequence: TGTGCCAGCAGCTTAGACCTGACAGTCCTGGGGACCCAGTACTTC. Based on the CDR3 plus reference TRBV11-2 and TRBJ2-5, the full variable domain is EAGVAQSPRYKIIEKRQSVAFWCNPISGHATLYWYQQILGQGPKLLIQFQNNGVVDDSQLPKDRFSAERLKGVDSTLKIQPAKLEDSAVYLCASSLDLTVLGTQYFGPGTRLLVL.

This sequence joins TRBV4-3 and TRBJ2-7; 9 positions match TRBD1. CDR3 size: 15 residues. CDR1 is LGHNA, CDR2 YSLEER, per germline. V gave up 0 bases and J gave up 3 bases; unmatched junction bases: 3. CDR3 sequence reads: CASSQDVDRGYEQYF. For the CDR3, the DNA is TGCGCCAGCAGCCAAGATGTGGACAGGGGCTACGAGCAGTACTTC.

About this clone itself: The junction and the germline gene differ at one end; a read error may be behind it. The gene calls are TRBV7-9 and TRBJ1-1, with D possibly being TRBD1 (6 bases). CDR3 length: 12 amino acids. Looked up from germline, CDR1 is SEHNR and CDR2 is FQNEAQ (reference sequence). CDR3 sequence: CASNLGGAEAFF. CDR3 nucleotides: TGTGCCAGCAACTTAGGGGGGGCTGAAGCTTTCTTT.

This sequence joins TRBV30 and TRBJ2-1; 7 positions agree with TRBD2. The CDR3 is made up of 14 amino acids. V was clipped by 4 bases and J by 2 bases; unmatched bases: 5. Germline CDR1 GTSNPN, CDR2 SVGIG (reference sequence). CDR3 region: CAWKASGTYNEQFF. The CDR3 DNA reads as TGTGCCTGGAAAGCCAGCGGGACCTACAATGAGCAGTTCTTC.

The V gene is TRBV9, the J gene TRBJ2-5, with TRBD1 as a possible D gene (6 bases). The V and J ends lost 3 bases and 2 bases respectively, with 11 bases between them. Per germline, CDR1 SGDLS and CDR2 YYNGEE. This CDR3 contains 14 residues. This CDR3 reads CASSAADSQETQYF. As DNA, the CDR3 is TGTGCCAGCAGCGCCGCGGACAGTCAAGAGACCCAGTACTTC.

This chain joins TRBV5-8 and TRBJ1-5, with D possibly matching TRBD1 (6 bases). The CDR3 length is 15 residues. Germline loops: CDR1 SGHTS, CDR2 YDEGEE. Trimming cost V 7 bases and J 4 bases, with 18 bases left between them. For the CDR3, the DNA is TGTGCCAGCTCACAGGGTAAGGGGCCTAATCAGCCCCAGCATTTT. It specifies CASSQGKGPNQPQHF.